This T cell receptor (beta chain) is drawn from a study of blood T cell repertoires in COVID-19. In the authors' methods: Reference gene primers were amplified, and this amplification served to estimate nucleated cell counts. This table comes from immunoSEQ multiplex PCR, and its TCRdb copy is limited to in-frame clones, with some not included. For V, J and clone size, that table is used; D and trimming come from the DNA. This sample has 200,000 to 250,000 clones, with 86% found just once. Trimming pared 0 bases from V and 7 bases from J, leaving 8 bases between. The germline V gene has CDR1 SGHKS and CDR2 YYEKEE (reference sequence). There are 13 residues in the CDR3. Across about 22 US areas, participants ranged in age from roughly 18 to 95 years. Assignment of participants to cohorts was predicated upon participant-reported clinical history.

Sequenced: PBMCs or T cells enriched from blood (not recorded which). This chain connects TRBV5-5 to TRBJ1-5; no clear D. The sequence was collected from a woman in her thirties or forties with acute COVID-19. The CDR3 loop is CASSLAGGQPQHF. CDR3 DNA sequence: TGTGCCAGCAGCTTGGCCGGCGGGCAGCCCCAGCATTTT.